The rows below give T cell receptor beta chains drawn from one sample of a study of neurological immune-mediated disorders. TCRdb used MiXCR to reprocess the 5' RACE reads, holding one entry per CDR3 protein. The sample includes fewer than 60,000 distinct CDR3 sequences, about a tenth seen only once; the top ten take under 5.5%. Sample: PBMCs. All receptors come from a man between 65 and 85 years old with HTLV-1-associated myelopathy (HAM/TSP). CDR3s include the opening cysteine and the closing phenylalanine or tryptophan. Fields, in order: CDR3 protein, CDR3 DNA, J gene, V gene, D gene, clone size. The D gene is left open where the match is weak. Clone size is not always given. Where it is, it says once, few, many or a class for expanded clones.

CAISLRGMGNEKLFF TGTGCCATCAGTTTAAGAGGCATGGGGAATGAAAAACTGTTTTTT TRBJ1-4 TRBV12-3/TRBV12-4 - -
CASSQIRGRGHEQYF TGTGCCAGCAGCCAAATTAGGGGCAGGGGGCACGAGCAGTACTTC TRBJ2-7 TRBV7-2 TRBD1 many
CSASASLYEQYF TGCAGTGCTAGCGCTAGCTTATACGAGCAGTACTTC TRBJ2-7 TRBV20-1 - many
CASSSKIRNTIYF TGTGCCAGCAGCTCTAAGATTCGAAACACCATATATTTT TRBJ1-3 TRBV7-2 - many
CSARGLVRGPGANVLTF TGCAGTGCTAGAGGATTGGTTCGGGGGCCTGGGGCCAACGTCCTGACTTTC TRBJ2-6 TRBV20-1 - many
CSARDPLAGNSYEQYF TGCAGTGCTAGAGACCCACTCGCGGGCAACTCCTACGAGCAGTACTTC TRBJ2-7 TRBV20-1 - -
CASNKGQGGEKLFF TGTGCCAGTAATAAAGGACAGGGCGGCGAAAAACTGTTTTTT TRBJ1-4 TRBV19 TRBD1 -
CASSFREYQGAPYEQYF TGTGCCAGCAGCTTCAGAGAATATCAGGGGGCCCCTTACGAGCAGTACTTC TRBJ2-7 TRBV5-5 TRBD1 many
CASSRQGSNQPQHF TGTGCCAGCAGTCGACAGGGGAGCAATCAGCCCCAGCATTTT TRBJ1-5 TRBV12-3/TRBV12-4 TRBD1 many
CSARTAFTAGNTIYF TGCAGTGCTAGGACTGCATTTACCGCTGGAAACACCATATATTTT TRBJ1-3 TRBV20-1 - many
CASNLGGSAMNTEAFF TGCGCCAGCAATCTAGGCGGCAGCGCGATGAACACTGAAGCTTTCTTT TRBJ1-1 TRBV5-1 - many
CASSSQAGAVGYTQYF TGTGCCAGCAGCTCCCAAGCGGGGGCAGTGGGTTATACGCAGTATTTT TRBJ2-3 TRBV7-2 TRBD2 many
CSVEKDAAYGYTF TGCAGCGTGGAAAAAGACGCTGCCTATGGCTACACCTTC TRBJ1-2 TRBV29-1 - many
CASSYRDRGRQNNQPQHF TGTGCCAGCAGTTACCGCGACAGGGGGCGTCAAAACAATCAGCCCCAGCATTTT TRBJ1-5 TRBV6-6 TRBD1 many
CASSPRAPYYEQYF TGTGCCAGCAGTCCCAGGGCCCCTTACTACGAGCAGTACTTC TRBJ2-7 TRBV27 - many
CASRLAARVGPPQHF TGTGCCAGCAGGTTGGCCGCCAGGGTAGGACCGCCCCAGCATTTT TRBJ1-5 TRBV5-6 - -
CSAPSGRAPDEQYF TGCAGTGCTCCGAGCGGGAGGGCCCCCGACGAGCAGTACTTC TRBJ2-7 TRBV20-1 TRBD2 many
CASSSGVGNTEAFF TGTGCCAGCAGCTCGGGGGTGGGGAACACTGAAGCTTTCTTT TRBJ1-1 TRBV7-6 - many
CASSVVDGNEQFF TGTGCCAGCAGCGTAGTGGACGGGAATGAGCAGTTCTTC TRBJ2-1 TRBV9 - many
CASSPLWQSNNEQFF TGTGCCAGCAGCCCCCTATGGCAGTCTAACAATGAGCAGTTCTTC TRBJ2-1 TRBV3-1 - many